This TCR beta chain was identified during a study of blood T cells in healthy people across ages. Through a sample-barcoded 5' primer and a J-beta primer mix, a second PCR was run for roughly 7 to 12 cycles. TCRdb re-analysed the 5' RACE reads in MiXCR, keeping a single row per CDR3 protein. The sample carries about a million distinct CDR3 sequences, roughly two fifths recorded once. Concerning this clonotype: Its antigen is unidentified.

Study observations and caveats: There was no known CMV status for donors, so expanded clonotype changes were possibly confounded. Diversity figures based on one million T cells were deemed too low.

The specimen was blood. This TCR came from a man aged 18 to 35 in good health.

DNA for the CDR3: TGTGCCAGCAGCTCCGGGACAGGGGCCGCTAAACTGTTTTTT. It yields the protein CASSSGTGAAKLFF. V usage is TRBV7-9 and J usage is TRBJ1-4; 10 positions agree with TRBD1. Germline V lookup: CDR1 SEHNR, CDR2 FQNEAQ (reference sequence). This CDR3 has 14 residues. The V segment lost 4 bases and the J segment 11 bases; nucleotides outside the gene matches: 7.